This T cell receptor beta chain was sequenced in a study of regulatory T cells in long-lasting Graves disease. Time point here: newly diagnosed GD, antithyroid drugs for less than 3 months. The TCR library was made from RNA extracted from PBMCs. Many counts were recorded for this clonotype. Construction of the TCR beta libraries employed iRepertoire HTBI primers in conjunction with Arm-PCR of CDR3 regions. TCRdb called the multiplex PCR reads again in MiXCR, with one record for every CDR3 protein. Of 300,000 to 400,000 distinct CDR3 sequences in the sample, 15% to 20% were seen once. The TCR comes from a female donor with Graves disease. This specimen consisted of peripheral blood mononuclear cells (PBMCs), obtained at new diagnosis, from a patient treated with antithyroid drugs.

CDR3 coding DNA: TGTGCCAGCAGTTTGATTGCCCGGCGGTACCAAGAGACCCAGTACTTC. Residues: CASSLIARRYQETQYF. The gene calls are TRBV28 and TRBJ2-5; no reliable D call. CDR1 is MDHEN and CDR2 is SYDVKM in the germline V gene. V lost 3 bases and J 0 bases, leaving 14 bases between the germline ends. The CDR3 is made up of 16 amino acids. The full variable domain, its missing parts supplied by reference TRBV28 and TRBJ2-5, is DVKVTQSSRYLVKRTGEKVFLECVQDMDHENMFWYRQDPGLGLRLIYFSYDVKMKEKGDIPEGYSVSREKKERFSLILESASTNQTSMYLCASSLIARRYQETQYFGPGTRLLVL.